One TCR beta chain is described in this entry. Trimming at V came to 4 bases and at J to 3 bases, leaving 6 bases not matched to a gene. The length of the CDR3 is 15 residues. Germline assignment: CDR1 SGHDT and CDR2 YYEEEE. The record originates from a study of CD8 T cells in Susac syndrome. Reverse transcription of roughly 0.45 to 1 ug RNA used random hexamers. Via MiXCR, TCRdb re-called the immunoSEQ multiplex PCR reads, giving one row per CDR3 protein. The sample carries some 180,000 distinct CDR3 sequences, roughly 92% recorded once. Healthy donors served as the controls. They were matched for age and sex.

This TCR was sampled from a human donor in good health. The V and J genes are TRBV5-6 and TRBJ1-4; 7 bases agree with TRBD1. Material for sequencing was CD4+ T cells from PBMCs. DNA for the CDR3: TGTGCCAGCAGCCTGAAAGACAGGGCTAATGAAAAACTGTTTTTT. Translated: CASSLKDRANEKLFF.